This T cell receptor (beta chain) was captured by sequencing in a study of metastatic and nonmetastatic thyroid tumors. Overall study: Across peripheral blood and tumor or nodule tissue samples taken from malignant and benign thyroid patients, the repertoires were compared with one another.

TCRdb re-processed the PCR reads through MiXCR. The table includes roughly 35,000 clones, under 20% detected once. Trimming removed 0 bases from V and 4 bases from J, with 16 bases in between. This CDR3 has 16 amino acids. The germline V gene encodes CDR1 SGHRS and CDR2 YFSETQ. Thyroid surgery took place with no prior treatment in any patient. Sequenced: blood. The origin of this receptor is a female donor with papillary thyroid cancer or a benign thyroid nodule (not recorded which). Some clones in this sample may be carry-over from other donors' samples. The V and J genes are TRBV5-1 and TRBJ1-1; D possibly corresponds to TRBD1 (5 bases). CDR3 loop: CASSLGGRGLSTEAFF. The CDR3 DNA reads TGCGCCAGCAGCTTGGGTGGAAGGGGTTTAAGCACTGAAGCTTTCTTT.